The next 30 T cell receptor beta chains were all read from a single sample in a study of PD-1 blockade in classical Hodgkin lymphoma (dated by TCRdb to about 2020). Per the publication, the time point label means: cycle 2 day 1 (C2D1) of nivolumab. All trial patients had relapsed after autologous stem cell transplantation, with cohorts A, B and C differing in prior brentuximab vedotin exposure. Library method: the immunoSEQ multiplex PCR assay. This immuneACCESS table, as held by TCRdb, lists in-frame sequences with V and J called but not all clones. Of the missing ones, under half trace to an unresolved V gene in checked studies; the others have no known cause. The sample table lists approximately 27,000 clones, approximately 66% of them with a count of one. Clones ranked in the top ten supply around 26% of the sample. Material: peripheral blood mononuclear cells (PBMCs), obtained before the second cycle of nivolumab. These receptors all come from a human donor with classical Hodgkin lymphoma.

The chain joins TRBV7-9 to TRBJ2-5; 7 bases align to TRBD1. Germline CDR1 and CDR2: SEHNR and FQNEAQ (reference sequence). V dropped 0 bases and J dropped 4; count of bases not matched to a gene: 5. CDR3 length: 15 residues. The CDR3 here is CASSLALGQIETQYF. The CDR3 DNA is TGTGCCAGCAGCTTAGCGCTGGGACAGATAGAGACCCAGTACTTC.

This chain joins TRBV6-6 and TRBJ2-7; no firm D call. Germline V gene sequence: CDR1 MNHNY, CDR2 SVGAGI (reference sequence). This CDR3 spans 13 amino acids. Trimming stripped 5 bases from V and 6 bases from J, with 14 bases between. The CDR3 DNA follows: TGTGCCAGCAGTCATGACGGGTCCGGCGAGCAGTACTTC. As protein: CASSHDGSGEQYF.

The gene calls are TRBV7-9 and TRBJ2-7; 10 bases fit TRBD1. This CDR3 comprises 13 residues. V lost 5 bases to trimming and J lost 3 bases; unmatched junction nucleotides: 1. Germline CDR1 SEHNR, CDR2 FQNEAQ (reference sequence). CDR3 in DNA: TGTGCCAGCAGCAGGACAGGGGGCTACGAGCAGTACTTC. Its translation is CASSRTGGYEQYF.

The CDR3 here is CASSPPIKAGARDTQYF. The CDR3 nucleotides read TGTGCCAGCTCACCACCTATCAAAGCGGGGGCTAGGGATACGCAGTATTTT. The rearrangement links TRBV18 to TRBJ2-3; 8 bases are a match to TRBD2. The CDR3 sequence is 17 residues long. J lost 6 bases, V lost 0 bases, and 11 bases had no gene match. Germline loops: CDR1 KGHSH, CDR2 LQKENI.

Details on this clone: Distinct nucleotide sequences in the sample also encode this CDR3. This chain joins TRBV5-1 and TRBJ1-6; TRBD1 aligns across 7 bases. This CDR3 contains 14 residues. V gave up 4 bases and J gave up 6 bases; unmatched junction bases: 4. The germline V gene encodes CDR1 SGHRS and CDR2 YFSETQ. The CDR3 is CASSLTGSNSPLHF. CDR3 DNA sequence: TGCGCCAGCAGCCTGACAGGGAGTAATTCACCCCTCCACTTT. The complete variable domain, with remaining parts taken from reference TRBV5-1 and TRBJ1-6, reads KAGVTQTPRYLIKTRGQQVTLSCSPISGHRSVSWYQQTPGQGLQFLFEYFSETQRNKGNFPGRFSGRQFSNSRSEMNVSTLELGDSALYLCASSLTGSNSPLHFGNGTRLTVT.

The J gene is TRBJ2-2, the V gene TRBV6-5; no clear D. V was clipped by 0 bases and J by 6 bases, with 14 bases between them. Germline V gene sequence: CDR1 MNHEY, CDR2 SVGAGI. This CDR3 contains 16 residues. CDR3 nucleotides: TGTGCCAGCAGTTACTCAGAAAGGGAAGTGCCCGGGGAGCTGTTTTTT. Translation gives CASSYSEREVPGELFF.

The DNA of the CDR3 is TGTGCCAGCAGTGAACGGTCTGGAAACACCATATATTTT. Its translation is CASSERSGNTIYF. This rearrangement joins TRBV2 to TRBJ1-3; no clear D. This CDR3 is 13 amino acids long. The V end lost 2 bases, the J end lost 1 base, and 3 bases lay between the germline ends. Germline V gives CDR1 SNHLY, CDR2 FYNNEI.

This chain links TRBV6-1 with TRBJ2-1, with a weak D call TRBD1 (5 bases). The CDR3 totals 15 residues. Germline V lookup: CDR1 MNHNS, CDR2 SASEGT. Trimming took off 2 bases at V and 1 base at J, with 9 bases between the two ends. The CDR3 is CASSEWQGSYNEQFF. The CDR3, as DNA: TGTGCCAGCAGTGAATGGCAGGGATCCTACAATGAGCAGTTCTTC.

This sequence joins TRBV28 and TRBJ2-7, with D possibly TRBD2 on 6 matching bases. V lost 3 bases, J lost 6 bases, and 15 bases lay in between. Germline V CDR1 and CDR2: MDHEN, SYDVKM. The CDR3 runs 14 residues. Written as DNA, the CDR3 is TGTGCCAGCAGTTTTTCTAGACTAGTTCCCGAGCAGTACTTC. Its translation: CASSFSRLVPEQYF.

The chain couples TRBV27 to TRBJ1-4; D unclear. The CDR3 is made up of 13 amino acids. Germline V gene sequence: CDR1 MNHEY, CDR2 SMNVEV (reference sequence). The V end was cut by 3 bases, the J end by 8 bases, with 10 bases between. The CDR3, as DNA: TGTGCCAGCAGTTTCAGTGATGGGGAAAAACTGTTTTTT. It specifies CASSFSDGEKLFF.

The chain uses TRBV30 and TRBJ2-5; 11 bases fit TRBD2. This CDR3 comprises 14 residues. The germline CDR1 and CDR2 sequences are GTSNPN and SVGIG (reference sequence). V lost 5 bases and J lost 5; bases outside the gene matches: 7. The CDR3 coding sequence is TGTGCCTGGGCCAGGCTAGCGGGAGGTGAGACCCAGTACTTC. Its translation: CAWARLAGGETQYF.

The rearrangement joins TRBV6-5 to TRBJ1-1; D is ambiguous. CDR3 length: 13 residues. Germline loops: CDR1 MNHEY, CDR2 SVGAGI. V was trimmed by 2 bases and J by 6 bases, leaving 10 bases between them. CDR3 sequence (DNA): TGTGCCAGCAGTTACGTAGGCGGACCTGAAGCTTTCTTT. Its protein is CASSYVGGPEAFF.

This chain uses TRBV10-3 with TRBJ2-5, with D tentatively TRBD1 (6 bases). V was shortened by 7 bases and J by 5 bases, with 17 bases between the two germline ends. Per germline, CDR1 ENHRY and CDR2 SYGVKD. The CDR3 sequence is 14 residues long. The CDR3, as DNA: TGTGCCATCACCGAAGACAGGTCGGGCGAGACCCAGTACTTC. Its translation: CAITEDRSGETQYF.

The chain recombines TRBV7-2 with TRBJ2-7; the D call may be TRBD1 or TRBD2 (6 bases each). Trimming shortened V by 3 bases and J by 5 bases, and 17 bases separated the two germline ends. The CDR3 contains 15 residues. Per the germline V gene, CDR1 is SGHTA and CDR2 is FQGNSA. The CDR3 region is CASSLAPGALDEQYF. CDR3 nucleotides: TGTGCCAGCAGCTTGGCCCCGGGGGCTCTGGACGAGCAGTACTTC.

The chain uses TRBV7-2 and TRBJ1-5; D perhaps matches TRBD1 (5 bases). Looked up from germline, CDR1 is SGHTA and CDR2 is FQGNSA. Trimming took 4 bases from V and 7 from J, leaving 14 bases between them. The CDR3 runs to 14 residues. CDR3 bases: TGTGCCAGCAGCTACAGTTGGGGGGACCAGCCCCAGCATTTT. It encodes CASSYSWGDQPQHF.

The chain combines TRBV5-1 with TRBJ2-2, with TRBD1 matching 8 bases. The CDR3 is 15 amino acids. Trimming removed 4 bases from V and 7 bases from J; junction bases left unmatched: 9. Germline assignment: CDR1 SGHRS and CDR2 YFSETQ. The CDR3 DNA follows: TGCGCCAGCAGCCCGACAGGGGTTCGGAGCGGGGAGCTGTTTTTT. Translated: CASSPTGVRSGELFF.

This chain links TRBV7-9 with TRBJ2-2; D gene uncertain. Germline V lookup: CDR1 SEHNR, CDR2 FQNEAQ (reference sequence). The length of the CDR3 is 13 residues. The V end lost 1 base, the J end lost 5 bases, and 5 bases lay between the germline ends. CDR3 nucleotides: TGTGCCAGCAGCTTAGGGGGAACCGGGGAGCTGTTTTTT. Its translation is CASSLGGTGELFF.

CDR3 residues: CASSDPTPGPIGHNEQFF. For the CDR3, the DNA is TGTGCCAGCAGTGACCCGACTCCGGGGCCCATTGGGCACAATGAGCAGTTCTTC. The chain uses TRBV6-1 and TRBJ2-1, with D tentatively TRBD1 or TRBD2 (5 bases each). Germline values: CDR1 MNHNS, CDR2 SASEGT. Trimming took 3 bases from V and 5 from J, leaving 23 bases between them. The CDR3 has 18 amino acids.

CDR3 DNA: TGCAGCGTTCACGGGGTCGATCAGCCAGGGCCCTCTGGAAACACCATATATTTT. Protein product: CSVHGVDQPGPSGNTIYF. This sequence joins TRBV29-1 and TRBJ1-3, with TRBD1 as a possible D gene (5 bases). Germline CDR1 is SQVTM and CDR2 is ANQGSEA. This CDR3 region has 18 residues. V shed 5 bases and J shed 0 bases, with 23 bases lying between them.

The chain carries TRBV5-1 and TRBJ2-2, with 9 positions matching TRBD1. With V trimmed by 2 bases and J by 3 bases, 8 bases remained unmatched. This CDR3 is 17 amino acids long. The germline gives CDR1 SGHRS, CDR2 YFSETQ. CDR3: CASSFGQGTADTGELFF. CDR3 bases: TGCGCCAGCAGCTTCGGACAGGGGACGGCGGACACCGGGGAGCTGTTTTTT.

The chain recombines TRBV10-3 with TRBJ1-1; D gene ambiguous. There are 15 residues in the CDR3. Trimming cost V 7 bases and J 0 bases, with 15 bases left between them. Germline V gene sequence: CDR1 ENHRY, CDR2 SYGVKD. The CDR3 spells CAITEEKGLNTEAFF. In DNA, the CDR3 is TGTGCCATCACCGAGGAAAAAGGGTTGAACACTGAAGCTTTCTTT.

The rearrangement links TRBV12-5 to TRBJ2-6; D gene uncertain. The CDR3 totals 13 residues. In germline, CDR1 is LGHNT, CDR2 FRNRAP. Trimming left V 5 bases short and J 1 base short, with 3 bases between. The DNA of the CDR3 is TGTGCTAGTGGTATATCTGGGGCCAACGTCCTGACTTTC. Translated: CASGISGANVLTF.

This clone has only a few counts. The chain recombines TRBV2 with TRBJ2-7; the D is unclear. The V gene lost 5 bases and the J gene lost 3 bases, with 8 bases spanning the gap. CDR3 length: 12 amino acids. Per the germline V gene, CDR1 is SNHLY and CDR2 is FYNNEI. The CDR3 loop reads CASSPDIYEQYV. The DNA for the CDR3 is TGTGCCAGCAGTCCAGACATCTACGAGCAGTACGTC.

The CDR3 spells CASSRNTGVDSPLHF. The CDR3 DNA is TGTGCCAGCTCACGAAATACAGGGGTGGATTCACCCCTCCACTTT. The chain joins TRBV18 to TRBJ1-6, with 7 bases matching TRBD1. CDR1 is KGHSH and CDR2 is LQKENI in the germline V gene. The CDR3 spans 15 residues. The V segment lost 4 bases and the J segment 8 bases; nucleotides outside the gene matches: 8.

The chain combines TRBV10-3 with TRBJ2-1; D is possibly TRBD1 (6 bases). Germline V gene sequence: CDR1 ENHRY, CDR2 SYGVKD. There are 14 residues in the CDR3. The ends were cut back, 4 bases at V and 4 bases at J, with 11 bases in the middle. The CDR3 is CAISVGTPYNEQFF. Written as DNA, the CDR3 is TGTGCCATCAGTGTCGGGACACCATACAATGAGCAGTTCTTC.

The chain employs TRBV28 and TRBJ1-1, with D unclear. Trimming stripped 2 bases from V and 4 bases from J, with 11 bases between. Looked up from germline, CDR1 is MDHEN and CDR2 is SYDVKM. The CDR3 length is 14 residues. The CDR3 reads CASSLGVVGTEAFF. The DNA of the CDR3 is TGTGCCAGCAGTTTAGGAGTTGTAGGCACTGAAGCTTTCTTT.

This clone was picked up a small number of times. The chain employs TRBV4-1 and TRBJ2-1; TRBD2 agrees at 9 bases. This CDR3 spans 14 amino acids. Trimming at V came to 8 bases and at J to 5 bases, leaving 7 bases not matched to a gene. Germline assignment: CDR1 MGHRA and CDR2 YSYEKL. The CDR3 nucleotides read TGCGCCAGCCGCTCTAGCGGGGCTAACAATGAGCAGTTCTTC. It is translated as CASRSSGANNEQFF.

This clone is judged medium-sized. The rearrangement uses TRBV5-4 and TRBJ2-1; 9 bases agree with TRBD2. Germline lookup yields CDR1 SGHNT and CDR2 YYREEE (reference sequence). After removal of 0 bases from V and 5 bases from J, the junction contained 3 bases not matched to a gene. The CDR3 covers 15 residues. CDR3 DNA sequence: TGTGCCAGCAGCTTGGTAGCGGGAGAGAACAATGAGCAGTTCTTC. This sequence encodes CASSLVAGENNEQFF.

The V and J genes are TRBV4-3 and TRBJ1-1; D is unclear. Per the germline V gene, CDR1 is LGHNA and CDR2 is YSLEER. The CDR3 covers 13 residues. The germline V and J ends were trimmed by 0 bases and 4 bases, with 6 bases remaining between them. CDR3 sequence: CASSQEEGTEAFF. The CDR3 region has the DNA TGCGCCAGCAGCCAAGAGGAGGGCACTGAAGCTTTCTTT.

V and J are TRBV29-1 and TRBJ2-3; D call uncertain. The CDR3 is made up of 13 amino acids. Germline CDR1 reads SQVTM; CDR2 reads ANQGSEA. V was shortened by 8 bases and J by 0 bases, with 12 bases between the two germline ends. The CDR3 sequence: CSFGRTSTDTQYF. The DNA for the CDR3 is TGCAGCTTCGGCAGGACCAGCACAGATACGCAGTATTTT.